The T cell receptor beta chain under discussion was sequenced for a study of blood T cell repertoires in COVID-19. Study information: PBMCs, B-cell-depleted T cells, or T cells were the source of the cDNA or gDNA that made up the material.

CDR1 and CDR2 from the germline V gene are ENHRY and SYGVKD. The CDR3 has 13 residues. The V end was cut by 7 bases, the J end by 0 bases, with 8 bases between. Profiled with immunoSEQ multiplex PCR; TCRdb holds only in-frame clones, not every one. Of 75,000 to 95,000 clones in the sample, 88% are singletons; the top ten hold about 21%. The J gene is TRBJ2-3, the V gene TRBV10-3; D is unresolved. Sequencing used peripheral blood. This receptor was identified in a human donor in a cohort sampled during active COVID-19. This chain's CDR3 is CAINTPSTDTQYF. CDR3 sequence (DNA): TGTGCCATCAATACACCTAGCACAGATACGCAGTATTTT.